This TCR beta chain was sequenced in a study of blood T cell repertoires in COVID-19. Study-wide background: The analysed material was cDNA or gDNA that came from T cells, B-cell-depleted T cells, or PBMCs.

V was pared by 1 base and J by 5 bases, with 12 bases between. Germline-derived CDR1 and CDR2 are SEHNR and FQNEAQ (reference sequence). CDR3 size: 14 residues. Per the study methods: By means of reference gene primer amplification, nucleated cell counts were estimated. TCRdb keeps only in-frame clones here, not all; method: immunoSEQ multiplex PCR. Clonal size and the V and J genes are those of that table, whereas D and trimming came from the DNA. Of some 220,000 clones listed, roughly 85% are singletons. The gene calls are TRBV7-9 and TRBJ2-7; a weak D match, TRBD2 (6 bases). This clonotype originated in a woman in her sixties or seventies with COVID-19, enrolled during active disease. The sequenced sample was peripheral blood. The CDR3 bases are TGTGCCAGCAGCTTAGGGGACTTCCTGGACGAGCAGTACTTC. Translation gives CASSLGDFLDEQYF.